The T cell receptor beta chain described here comes from a study of cytomegalovirus exposure and HLA in healthy donors. Study outcomes and limitations: Researchers catalogued about 150 TCR beta chains as cytomegalovirus-associated. It was found in a later analysis that first-cohort TCR clusters tended to co-occur in the 95 to 150 validation repertoires. A few chains linked to CMV were shown in vitro to be specific for CMV antigens.

For this clone: Its antigen is as yet unknown.

Assay used: immunoSEQ multiplex PCR; TCRdb lists only in-frame clones, some missing. The sample contains about 78,000 clones, 96% of which appear only once. With V trimmed by 6 bases and J by 3 bases, 4 bases remained unmatched. The CDR3 has 14 amino acids. The germline V gene has CDR1 MNHEY and CDR2 SVGAGI. The sequenced sample consisted of PBMCs. This receptor was obtained from a man younger than 30 in good health and CMV-seropositive. The rearrangement joins TRBV6-5 to TRBJ1-3; 8 bases align to TRBD1. CDR3 in DNA: TGTGCCAGCAGGACTACAGGGGGTGGAAACACCATATATTTT. It encodes CASRTTGGGNTIYF.